This T cell receptor beta chain was identified during a study of blood T cell repertoires in COVID-19. Study-wide background: Donors in the United States, Italy and Spain gave samples during acute or convalescent COVID-19.

The method was immunoSEQ multiplex PCR; TCRdb's version includes in-frame clones alone and lacks a portion of them. The data contain approximately 210,000 clones, around nine tenths of them seen just once; the ten biggest clones take up roughly 7.2%. CDR1 and CDR2 from the germline V gene are SGDLS and YYNGEE. The CDR3 covers 12 residues. V was trimmed by 3 bases and J by 8 bases, leaving 11 bases between them. Participants were aged about 18 to 89 years, lived in some 23 US areas, and enrolled virtually. Source material: PBMCs or T cells enriched from blood (not recorded which). The receptor's source is a man between 25 and 39 years old in a cohort exposed to, infected with or recovered from COVID-19 (not recorded which). The rearrangement links TRBV9 to TRBJ1-2; maybe TRBD1 (5 bases). The chain's CDR3 is CASSARTLGYTF. The CDR3 DNA is TGTGCCAGCAGCGCCCGGACACTGGGCTACACCTTC.